This TCR beta chain originates from a study of shared clonotypes between healthy human individuals (dated by TCRdb to 2018 to 2021). Describing the broader study: Three men and a couple of women, aged 18 to 49 years, made up the cohort. Per donor, three plates each were used for CD4 naive and CD4 memory, two for CD8 naive, and one for CD8 memory. To estimate repertoire size and how much clonotype sharing occurs between individuals, the study deeply sequenced the blood TCR repertoires of several healthy adults. Per donor, leukapheresis produced somewhere between about 0.94 and 9 billion PBMCs. To increase sequencing depth and limit assay-specific biases, different laboratories used diverse techniques to prepare libraries and sequence TCR repertoires. The paper as a whole reports these results and caveats: Naive subsets generally had larger estimated clonotype richness than memory subsets did. Incomplete sequencing was indicated by rarefaction of sorted-subset datasets, despite the large sequencing depth. Clonotypes shared by all four sorted-subset donors showed higher generation probabilities than non-shared clonotypes. Across a few donors, about 5% of naive CD4, 3% to 4% of naive CD8, approximately 2.5% of memory CD4, and approximately 0.4% of memory CD8 clonotypes were shared. Pairwise subsampling indicated that sequencing depth was expected to affect the degree of clonotype sharing among donors. Because the study included only a small number of donors, the genetic and exposure-history diversity represented was limited. Sampling was restricted to blood, and TCR repertoires in tissue are likely to differ from TCR repertoires in blood.

The junction shows trimming of 3 bases on V and 6 bases on J, and the gene matches do not reach 7 bases of it. CDR1 is given as MDHEN and CDR2 as SYDVKM, both from the germline V gene. Including cysteine and phenylalanine, the CDR3 has 14 amino acids. This entry keeps only the CDR3 DNA: 42 bases, framed from base 1. On this clone itself: The antigen it recognizes is unknown. No per-base quality is available; no much larger clone lies one base away.

The donors were healthy, HIV-negative adults who had no recently reported acute infections or vaccinations. All donors were Caucasian adults living in Nashville, Tennessee, USA. Magnetic negative selection was used to enrich CD4+ T cells, after which naive cells were positively selected on CD45RA and the negative fraction became the memory subset. Blood was collected by leukapheresis, and PBMCs were isolated by Ficoll-Histopaque density gradient centrifugation and then cryopreserved in liquid nitrogen vapor phase. Purity and quantity of every magnetically sorted T cell population were checked by analytical flow cytometry. From each sorted fraction, genomic DNA was isolated and quantified by UV absorbance on a Nanodrop 2000c. Using the deep immunoSEQ assay, TCR CDR3 regions were amplified from genomic DNA by multiplex PCR. Extracted genomic DNA from each cell subset was spread evenly across all wells of several immunoSEQ 96-well plates, with each plate serving as a replicate. For sorted subsets, around 0.2 ug genomic DNA, equal to 25,000 to 35,000 T cell genomes, was loaded into each replicate PCR. Purified libraries were quantified with a Qubit 3.0 fluorometer, sized on a Bioanalyzer 2100, and re-quantified with the KAPA Library Quantification kit. Each immunoSEQ 96-well plate was sequenced on its own single-read 150-cycle Illumina NextSeq 550 flow cell. In the original analysis: Because the immunoSEQ output included only junctional sequences and no quality scores, the filtering could not be the same as the filtering used for full-length reads. To assign V/J genes and CDR3, sequences were annotated against IMGT germline references using PyIR, a Python wrapper for IgBLAST v1.9. Reads with weak V/J assignments (E-value above 1e-6), missing CDR3, stop codons, out-of-frame junctions, or ambiguous translated residues were removed. V3J clonotypes were defined as sequences sharing the same inferred V gene, J gene, and CDR3 amino acid sequence. The percentage overlap between two repertoires was calculated by dividing the number of shared unique clonotypes by the size of the smaller repertoire. Richness of each repertoire was evaluated using RTK rarefaction, the Chao1 estimator, and Recon v2.1 estimates of unobserved clonotypes. For all TCRbeta clonotypes obtained by the gDNA method from four donors, generation probabilities were computed with OLGA. TCRdb's version of the immuneACCESS table is confined to in-frame rearrangements and falls short of the full clone set. An unresolved V gene accounts for under half of the shortfall where checked; the remainder is of unknown origin. The V and J calls and clone size are taken from that table; D and trimming were inferred from the DNA. The sample profile shows 550,000 to 700,000 clones; roughly 73% of them were found once. Together, the top ten hold 1.5% to 2% of the sample.

Input material: memory CD4+ T cells sorted from blood. Explained via the paper, the cell subset or site label denotes: CD45RA-negative fraction. This chain is built from TRBV28 and TRBJ1-1; TRBD1 fits 7 bases in the junction. The TCR originated in a woman in her 30s in good health. The CDR3 in this case is CASSFGQVVAEAFF. The nucleotide sequence is given as TGTGCCAGCAGTTTTGGACAGGTGGTCGCTGAAGCTTTCTTT.